The sequence of this TCR beta chain was determined in a study of radiation and T cells in renal cell carcinoma. Points from the study as a whole: Irradiated tumors had higher TCR clonality than control tumors. Irradiated tumors held more dominant CDR3 motifs than control tumors.

Treatment in this sample: treatment-naive control, cytoreductive nephrectomy. Germline lookup yields CDR1 SEHNR and CDR2 FQNEAQ (reference sequence). The V and J ends lost 5 bases and 2 bases respectively, with 12 bases between them. The CDR3 has 14 amino acids. With respect to this clone: Antigen unknown.

TCRdb keeps only in-frame clones here, not all; method: immunoSEQ multiplex PCR. The sample records around 23,000 clones, nearly 55% being singletons. This receptor was identified in a human donor with renal cell carcinoma. The chain combines TRBV7-9 with TRBJ1-2; possibly TRBD1 for D (5 bases). The sample in question was tumor tissue, obtained from a patient whose treatment was nephrectomy without radiotherapy. The chain's CDR3 is CASSHPRENYGYTF. The CDR3 DNA follows: TGTGCCAGCAGCCACCCCAGGGAGAACTATGGCTACACCTTC.